This T cell receptor beta chain stems from a study of blood T cells in healthy people across ages (dated by TCRdb to 2015 to 2017). About the full investigation: In model experiments, roughly one uniquely barcoded TCR beta cDNA molecule per two T cells was captured by template switching. Age-related changes in TCR beta repertoire diversity were measured in the study by deep sequencing normalized with unique cDNA molecular identifiers. Four age groups were formed from the donors: young (average approximately 17 years), middle-aged (just under 40), aged (roughly 56) and long-lived (more than 75). Donors of different ages were randomly distributed across sequencing lanes to avoid experimental bias. Two additional independent replicas of 1 million unique cDNA reads from the same blood draw were analyzed for two donors (one aged 18 to 29 and one aged 80 or older).

This clonotype was observed a handful of times. Which antigen it targets is not known. It has no much larger one-base neighbor in the sample; base qualities were not kept. On the study overall, not on this receptor specifically: Compared with the aged group, more naive CD4+ T cells, fewer expanded clones and increased TCR diversity were shown by the long-lived group, suggesting age selection. The CMV infection status of donors was not known, potentially confounding age-related changes in expanded clonotypes. Estimates of total diversity based on one million sequenced T cells were considered lower bounds and underestimates. Observed TCR beta diversity per million T cells fell roughly linearly with age, and a significant reduction was already apparent by age roughly 40. The percentage of naive T cells measured by flow cytometry correlated strongly with observed TCR beta diversity. Since profiling was done on bulk unsorted PBMCs, naive and antigen-experienced compartments could not be conclusively compared.

To prepare the library, 5' RACE was applied. The instrument was an Illumina HiSeq 2500. A second roughly 6 to 12 cycle PCR used a sample-barcoded 5' primer and a J-beta primer mix. Each TCR beta cDNA molecule received a unique molecular identifier from a template-switch 5' adaptor carrying 12 random nucleotides. Each sample yielded at least 2.5 million CDR3-containing paired-end reads. The Mint cDNA synthesis kit, primed by a TRBC-specific oligonucleotide, was used to synthesize first-strand cDNA from all RNA. All cDNA was treated with uracil-DNA glycosylase and then went through a first 18-cycle PCR with the universal primers M1SS and BC2_uni_R. The study's processing was this. For normalization, 1 million high-quality reads were randomly selected from each sample, with every read carrying a distinct molecular identifier. Reads with shared molecular identifiers were discarded instead of being binned into consensus sequences. MiTCR, with a Q25 quality threshold and the strictest error-elimination algorithm, was used for CDR3 identification, clonotype clustering and error correction. A nonparametric unseen species model with Euler transformation was used to estimate a lower bound on total TCR beta diversity. TCRdb redid the processing of the public reads, applying fastp at Q25 and MiXCR, and retained in-frame beta chains. Under each unique CDR3 protein, matching rows form one entry showing the most common genes and DNA. It is TCRdb's table, rather than the study itself, that gives the V and J calls and clone size. In all, the sample holds more than 700,000 distinct CDR3 sequences, and roughly 46% of those were seen once. Together, the top ten hold about a sixth of the sample.

Systemically healthy Caucasian individuals from Russia, approximately 39 in total and aged roughly 6 to 100 years, were included as donors. Each donor gave 8 to 10 milliliters of peripheral blood, drawn into EDTA-treated Vacutainer tubes. PBMCs were isolated by Ficoll-Paque density-gradient centrifugation, with at least 6.5 million obtained per sample. Trizol reagent was used to extract total RNA from PBMCs, with at least 6 micrograms per sample. For every donor, flow cytometry on a PBMC aliquot measured the percentage of naive CD45RAhigh/CD27high T cells. The source is an elderly man in good health. Source material: blood.

The bases read TGCGCCAGCAGCTTGACTACGCGCACAGATACGCAGTATTTT. The resulting protein is CASSLTTRTDTQYF. The chain links TRBV5-1 with TRBJ2-3, with an unclear D gene assignment. V sheds 1 base and J sheds 1 base, leaving 7 bases between their ends. CDR3 length: 14 amino acids, cysteine to phenylalanine. Here the CDR3 DNA is all that survives: 42 bases in frame from base 1. In the germline V gene, CDR1 corresponds to SGHRS and CDR2 to YFSETQ.